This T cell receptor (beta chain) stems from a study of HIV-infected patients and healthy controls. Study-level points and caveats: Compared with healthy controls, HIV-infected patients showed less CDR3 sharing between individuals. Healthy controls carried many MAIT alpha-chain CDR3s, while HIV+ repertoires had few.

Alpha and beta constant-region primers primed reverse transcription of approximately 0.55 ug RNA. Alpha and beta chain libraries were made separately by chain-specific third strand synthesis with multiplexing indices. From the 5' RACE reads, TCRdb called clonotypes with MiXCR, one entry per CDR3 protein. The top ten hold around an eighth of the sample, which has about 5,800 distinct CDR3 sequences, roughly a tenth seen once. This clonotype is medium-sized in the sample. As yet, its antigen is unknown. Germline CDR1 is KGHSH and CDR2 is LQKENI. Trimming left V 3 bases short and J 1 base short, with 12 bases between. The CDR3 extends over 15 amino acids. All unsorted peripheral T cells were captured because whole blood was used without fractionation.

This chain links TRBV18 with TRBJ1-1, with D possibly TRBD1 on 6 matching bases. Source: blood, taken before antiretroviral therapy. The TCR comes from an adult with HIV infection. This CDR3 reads CASSPNRAPNTEAFF. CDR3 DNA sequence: TGTGCCAGCTCACCTAACAGGGCGCCGAACACTGAAGCTTTCTTT.